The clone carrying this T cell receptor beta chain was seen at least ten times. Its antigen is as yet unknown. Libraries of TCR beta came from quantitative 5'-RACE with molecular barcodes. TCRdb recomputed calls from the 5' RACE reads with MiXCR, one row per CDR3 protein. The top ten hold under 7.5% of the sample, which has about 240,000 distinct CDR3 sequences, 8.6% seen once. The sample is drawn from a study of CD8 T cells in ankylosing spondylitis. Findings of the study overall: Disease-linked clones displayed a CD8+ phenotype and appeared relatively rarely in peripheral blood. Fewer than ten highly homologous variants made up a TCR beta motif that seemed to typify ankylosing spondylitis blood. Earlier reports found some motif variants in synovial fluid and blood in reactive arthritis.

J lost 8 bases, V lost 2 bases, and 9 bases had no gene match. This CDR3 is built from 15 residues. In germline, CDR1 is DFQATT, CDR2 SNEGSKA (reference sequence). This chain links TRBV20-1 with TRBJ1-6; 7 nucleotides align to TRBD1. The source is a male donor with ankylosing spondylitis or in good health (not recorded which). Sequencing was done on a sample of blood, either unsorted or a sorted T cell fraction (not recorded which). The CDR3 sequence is CSARPPTGPHSPLHF. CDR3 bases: TGCAGTGCTAGACCCCCGACAGGGCCCCATTCACCCCTCCACTTT.